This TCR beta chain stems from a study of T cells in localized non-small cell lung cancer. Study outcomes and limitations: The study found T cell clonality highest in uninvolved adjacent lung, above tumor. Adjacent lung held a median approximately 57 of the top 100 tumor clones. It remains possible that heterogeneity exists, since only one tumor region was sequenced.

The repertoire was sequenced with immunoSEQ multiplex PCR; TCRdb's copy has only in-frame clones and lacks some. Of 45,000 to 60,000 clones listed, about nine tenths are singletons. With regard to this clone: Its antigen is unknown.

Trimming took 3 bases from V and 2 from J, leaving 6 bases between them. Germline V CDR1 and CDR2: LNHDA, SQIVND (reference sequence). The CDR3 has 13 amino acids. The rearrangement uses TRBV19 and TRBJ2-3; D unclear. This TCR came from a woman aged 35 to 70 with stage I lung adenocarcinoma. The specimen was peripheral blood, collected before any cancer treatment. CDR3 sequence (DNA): TGTGCCAGTAGTATTCACCTCACAGATACGCAGTATTTT. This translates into CASSIHLTDTQYF.